The 19 T cell receptor beta chains reported below all come from one sample, sequenced in a study of OX40 agonist ivuxolimab in advanced cancers. The protocol was immunoSEQ multiplex PCR, while the TCRdb copy is restricted to in-frame clones and leaves out a portion. The sample yields some 62,000 clones, around four fifths seen once. The source material was CD4+ or CD8+ T cells sorted from blood, sampled in a trial of the OX40 agonist ivuxolimab. Source of these receptors: an adult with an advanced solid tumor such as melanoma, head and neck, liver or kidney cancer.

This rearrangement joins TRBV4-2 to TRBJ1-3; 9 bases match TRBD1. The CDR3 has 17 amino acids. Trimming cost V 4 bases and J 3 bases; bases outside gene matches: 10. From germline, CDR1 is LGHNA and CDR2 YNFKEQ. CDR3 nucleotides: TGTGCCAGCAGCCGAATGTTGACAGGGGGTTTTGGAAACACCATATATTTT. Encoded protein: CASSRMLTGGFGNTIYF.

The V gene is TRBV7-2, the J gene TRBJ2-5, with TRBD2 matching over 16 bases. Germline CDR1 and CDR2: SGHTA and FQGNSA. The CDR3 extends over 18 amino acids. The junction had 8 bases not matched to a gene; V was cut back by 3 bases and J by 4 bases. CDR3 DNA sequence: TGTGCCAGCAGCTTGGGGACTAGCGGGAGGGCCAGGGGAGAGACCCAGTACTTC. Translated: CASSLGTSGRARGETQYF.

This chain links TRBV21-1 with TRBJ2-7; the listed D gene, TRBD2, was not tested against the DNA. TRBV21-1 corresponds to a pseudogene. This CDR3 spans 13 amino acids. The CDR3 DNA reads as TGTGCCAGCAGCTCTTCAGCGGGAGATGAGCAGTACTTC. Translating it yields CASSSSAGDEQYF.

The V and J genes are TRBV28 and TRBJ2-3, with 13 bases lining up with TRBD2. In germline, CDR1 is MDHEN, CDR2 SYDVKM. This CDR3 spans 19 amino acids. The J segment lost 0 bases and the V segment lost 7 bases, leaving 13 bases of the junction unmatched. The DNA of the CDR3 is TGTGCCAGCACCTTAGGGGTACGGACTAGCGGGAGTAGCACAGATACGCAGTATTTT. Translation gives CASTLGVRTSGSSTDTQYF.

This chain uses TRBV9 with TRBJ2-5; D gene ambiguous. The CDR3 has 14 amino acids. V was pared by 3 bases and J by 4 bases, with 13 bases between. Looked up from germline, CDR1 is SGDLS and CDR2 is YYNGEE. The CDR3: CASSARGGVETQYF. The DNA of the CDR3 is TGTGCCAGCAGCGCCCGCGGTGGCGTAGAGACCCAGTACTTC. The full variable domain, with the rest looked up from reference TRBV9 and TRBJ2-5, is DSGVTQTPKHLITATGQRVTLRCSPRSGDLSVYWYQQSLDQGLQFLIQYYNGEERAKGNILERFSAQQFPDLHSELNLSSLELGDSALYFCASSARGGVETQYFGPGTRLLVL.

J is TRBJ2-5 and V is TRBV4-1; maybe TRBD2 (7 bases). The CDR3 runs 17 residues. CDR1 and CDR2 (germline): MGHRA, YSYEKL. With 0 bases removed from V and 3 bases from J, the gap between germline ends came to 17 bases. CDR3 amino acids: CASSQEGGSSGKETQYF. In DNA, the CDR3 is TGCGCCAGCAGCCAAGAAGGGGGATCTAGCGGTAAAGAGACCCAGTACTTC.

V usage is TRBV30 and J usage is TRBJ2-7; D tentatively fits TRBD1 or TRBD2 (6 bases each). Trimming pared 5 bases from V and 5 bases from J, leaving 19 bases between. CDR3 size: 14 residues. Germline CDR1 GTSNPN, CDR2 SVGIG (reference sequence). DNA of the CDR3: TGTGCCTGGGCCTTTGAGGGGGGATCCCACGAGCAGTACTTC. Translated, it gives CAWAFEGGSHEQYF.

The chain has TRBV7-2 and TRBJ2-7; maybe TRBD2 (5 bases). V was shortened by 2 bases and J by 7 bases, with 15 bases between the two germline ends. The CDR3 extends over 14 amino acids. CDR1 SGHTA and CDR2 FQGNSA come from the germline V gene. As DNA, the CDR3 is TGTGCCAGCAGCTTACCGCGCAGGCCGGGGGAGCAGTACTTC. Translation: CASSLPRRPGEQYF. The full variable domain, completed using reference TRBV7-2 and TRBJ2-7, is GAGVSQSPSNKVTEKGKDVELRCDPISGHTALYWYRQSLGQGLEFLIYFQGNSAPDKSGLPSDRFSAERTGGSVSTLTIQRTQQEDSAVYLCASSLPRRPGEQYFGPGTRLTVT.

The genes are TRBV19 and TRBJ2-1, with 7 bases aligning to TRBD2. The germline CDR1 and CDR2 sequences are LNHDA and SQIVND (reference sequence). The trim removed 1 base at V and 0 bases at J, leaving 6 bases unmatched. The CDR3 extends over 17 amino acids. CDR3 sequence reads: CASSIGKGGSSYNEQFF. CDR3 in DNA: TGTGCCAGTAGTATAGGGAAAGGCGGGAGCTCCTACAATGAGCAGTTCTTC.

The genes are TRBV18 and TRBJ2-7, with a possible D match to TRBD1 (5 bases). This CDR3 has 15 amino acids. The V end lost 1 base, the J end lost 2 bases, and 12 bases lay between the germline ends. Looked up from germline, CDR1 is KGHSH and CDR2 is LQKENI. CDR3 sequence reads: CASSPRNQGTYEQYF. The CDR3 DNA follows: TGTGCCAGCTCACCACGTAATCAGGGCACCTACGAGCAGTACTTC.

The chain is built from TRBV7-9 and TRBJ2-3; D gene ambiguous. Germline CDR1 and CDR2: SEHNR and FQNEAQ (reference sequence). The CDR3 sequence is 15 residues long. V was trimmed by 0 bases and J by 7 bases, leaving 14 bases between them. Written as DNA, the CDR3 is TGTGCCAGCAGCTTAGCAGCCCAAGTAAGGTATACGCAGTATTTT. This codes for CASSLAAQVRYTQYF.

The V and J genes are TRBV11-1 and TRBJ2-1; D remains unclear. The CDR3 loop spans 14 amino acids. Germline CDR1 is SGHAT and CDR2 is FQDESV (reference sequence). The germline V and J ends were trimmed by 1 base and 5 bases, with 9 bases remaining between them. CDR3 sequence (DNA): TGTGCCAGCAGCTTAGTTAGAACAAACAATGAGCAGTTCTTC. Amino acid sequence: CASSLVRTNNEQFF.

The chain couples TRBV11-2 to TRBJ2-7; D call uncertain. This CDR3 contains 15 residues. Trimming left V 0 bases short and J 4 bases short, with 13 bases between. The germline V gene encodes CDR1 SGHAT and CDR2 FQNNGV. CDR3 amino acids: CASSLDPGSSYEQYF. The CDR3 region has the DNA TGTGCCAGCAGCTTAGATCCTGGCAGTAGTTACGAGCAGTACTTC.

J is TRBJ1-3 and V is TRBV11-2; 10 bases align to TRBD1. Germline lookup yields CDR1 SGHAT and CDR2 FQNNGV. CDR3 length equals 18 residues. V lost 5 bases, J lost 0 bases, and 10 bases stayed unmatched. CDR3 amino acids: CASSKGGTGESSGNTIYF. CDR3 nucleotides: TGTGCCAGCAGCAAAGGAGGGACAGGGGAAAGCTCTGGAAACACCATATATTTT.

The V and J genes are TRBV6-6 and TRBJ1-5, with D unclear. This CDR3 region has 14 residues. CDR1 is MNHNY and CDR2 is SVGAGI in the germline V gene (reference sequence). Trimming removed 7 bases at V and 5 bases at J, with 15 bases between. CDR3 region: CASKHRQDYQPQHF. CDR3 nucleotide sequence: TGTGCCAGCAAACACCGACAAGATTATCAGCCCCAGCATTTT.

This chain joins TRBV18 and TRBJ1-1; 8 bases are a match to TRBD1. Losses at the gene ends were 4 bases for V and 2 bases for J; bases not matched to a gene: 12. Germline assignment: CDR1 KGHSH and CDR2 LQKENI. This CDR3 has 17 amino acids. The CDR3 DNA reads TGTGCCAGCTCACTGGACAGGGCGGGGACCGACAACACTGAAGCTTTCTTT. It translates to CASSLDRAGTDNTEAFF.

The chain is built from TRBV28 and TRBJ2-3; 13 bases align to TRBD2. After removal of 2 bases from V and 3 bases from J, the junction contained 5 bases not matched to a gene. The CDR3 runs to 17 residues. CDR1 and CDR2 (germline): MDHEN, SYDVKM. The CDR3, as DNA: TGTGCCAGCAGTTTAGGACCGGGACTAGCGGGAACAGATACGCAGTATTTT. Its protein product is CASSLGPGLAGTDTQYF.

The chain carries TRBV7-9 and TRBJ2-5, with TRBD1 matching 9 bases. The end of the DNA is better explained by TRBJ2-7, so the J call may be wrong. Germline values: CDR1 SEHNR, CDR2 FQNEAQ (reference sequence). The CDR3 spans 12 residues. CDR3 in DNA: TGTGCCAGCAGCTGGGACAGGGACGAGCAGTACTTC. This gives the protein CASSWDRDEQYF.

This clone appeared once. The rearrangement uses TRBV6-5 and TRBJ2-5, with unresolved D. V shed 6 bases and J shed 2 bases, with 13 bases lying between them. CDR3 size: 14 residues. CDR1 and CDR2 from the germline V gene are MNHEY and SVGAGI. The CDR3 here is CASRRQLKQETQYF. CDR3 coding DNA: TGTGCCAGCAGGCGGCAGCTAAAACAAGAGACCCAGTACTTC.